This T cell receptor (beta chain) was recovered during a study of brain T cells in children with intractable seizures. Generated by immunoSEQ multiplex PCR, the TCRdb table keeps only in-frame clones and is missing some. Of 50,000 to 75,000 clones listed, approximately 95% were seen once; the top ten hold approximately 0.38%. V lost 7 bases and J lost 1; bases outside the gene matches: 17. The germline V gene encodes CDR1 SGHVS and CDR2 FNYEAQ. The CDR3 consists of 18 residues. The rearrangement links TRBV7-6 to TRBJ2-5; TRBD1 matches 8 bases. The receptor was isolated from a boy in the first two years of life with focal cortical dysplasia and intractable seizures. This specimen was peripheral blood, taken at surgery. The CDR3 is CASTGTGGSGGFQETQYF. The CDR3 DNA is TGTGCCAGCACCGGGACAGGCGGATCTGGGGGGTTCCAAGAGACCCAGTACTTC.